These 15 T cell receptor beta chains share one sample of origin, sequenced in a study of beta chain features in type 1 diabetes. Study conclusions and caveats: For Type 1 diabetes patients, all four CD4+ subsets carried TCRB CDR3s that were moderately but significantly shorter.

Their antigen targets remain unknown. Investigators reverse transcribed all isolated RNA, so they sequenced expressed TCRB transcripts. Assay used: immunoSEQ multiplex PCR; TCRdb lists only in-frame clones, some missing. The sample gives some 280,000 clones, around an eighth of which show up once; roughly 0.018% is in the top ten. Source material: naive CD4+ T cells from blood. These receptors originate from a man between 25 and 39 years old with type 1 diabetes.

The V and J genes are TRBV7-9 and TRBJ2-5; D remains unclear. Between the trimmed V and J ends, which lost 2 bases and 5 bases, there was a span of 12 bases. This CDR3 has 14 residues. CDR1 is SEHNR, CDR2 FQNEAQ, per germline (reference sequence). This chain's CDR3 is CASSLFARSETQYF. The DNA of the CDR3 is TGTGCCAGCAGCTTATTCGCTCGGAGCGAGACCCAGTACTTC.

The chain couples TRBV5-4 to TRBJ2-3; TRBD2 agrees at 7 bases. Germline assignment: CDR1 SGHNT and CDR2 YYREEE (reference sequence). The CDR3 loop spans 13 amino acids. The J segment lost 5 bases and the V segment lost 3 bases, leaving 3 bases of the junction unmatched. In DNA form, the CDR3 reads TGTGCCAGCAGCTACCGGGGGGAAGATACGCAGTATTTT. Translation gives CASSYRGEDTQYF.

The CDR3 region is CASSNRPWTGDNEQFF. The CDR3 bases are TGTGCCAGCAGCAACCGACCTTGGACAGGGGACAATGAGCAGTTCTTC. This chain uses TRBV6-4 with TRBJ2-1, with 9 bases lining up with TRBD1. Germline CDR1 MRHNA, CDR2 SNTAGT. The CDR3 is 16 residues long. The junction had 11 bases not matched to a gene; V was cut back by 6 bases and J by 5 bases.

This clone turned up a few times. The chain links TRBV4-2 to TRBJ2-1; D perhaps matches TRBD1 (5 bases). The length of the CDR3 is 14 residues. From germline, CDR1 is LGHNA and CDR2 YNFKEQ. V shed 0 bases and J shed 10 bases, with 13 bases lying between them. CDR3 sequence (DNA): TGTGCCAGCAGCCAAGAATTTAGAAGGGGCGAGCAGTTCTTC. Translation: CASSQEFRRGEQFF.

CDR3 amino acids: CASSAPGTGELFF. CDR3 bases: TGTGCCAGCAGCGCCCCGGGCACCGGGGAGCTGTTTTTT. The chain recombines TRBV7-3 with TRBJ2-2; D remains ambiguous. Trimming pared 5 bases from V and 4 bases from J, leaving 8 bases between. The germline V gene has CDR1 SGHTA and CDR2 FQGTGA. The CDR3 covers 13 residues.

The chain combines TRBV18 with TRBJ2-3; TRBD2 might be the D (5 bases). The length of the CDR3 is 12 residues. Trimming removed 0 bases at V and 11 bases at J, with 9 bases between. CDR1 and CDR2 from the germline V gene are KGHSH and LQKENI. Here the CDR3 reads CASSPPAGGQYF. The CDR3 DNA sequence: TGTGCCAGCTCACCACCGGCTGGAGGGCAGTATTTT.

V gene TRBV4-3 combines with J gene TRBJ2-7, with TRBD2 matching 13 bases. J gave up 5 bases and V 0 bases, and 4 bases lay outside the gene matches. The CDR3 contains 16 residues. Per germline, CDR1 LGHNA and CDR2 YSLEER. The CDR3 bases are TGCGCCAGCAGCCAAGACACTGGACTAGCGGGAGACGAGCAGTACTTC. Amino acids: CASSQDTGLAGDEQYF.

This chain links TRBV19 with TRBJ1-1; TRBD1 aligns across 10 bases. This CDR3 has 14 amino acids. Trimming cost V 5 bases and J 1 base; bases outside gene matches: 1. From germline, CDR1 is LNHDA and CDR2 SQIVND (reference sequence). The CDR3 coding sequence is TGTGCCAGTAGTCGACAGGGGGCGAACACTGAAGCTTTCTTT. Translation: CASSRQGANTEAFF. Together with reference TRBV19 and TRBJ1-1, the CDR3 gives the full variable domain: DGGITQSPKYLFRKEGQNVTLSCEQNLNHDAMYWYRQDPGQGLRLIYYSQIVNDFQKGDIAEGYSVSREKKESFPLTVTSAQKNPTAFYLCASSRQGANTEAFFGQGTRLTVV.

This clone was counted only a few times. This chain links TRBV30 with TRBJ2-1; 9 positions match TRBD2. V lost 2 bases, J lost 1 base, and 15 bases stayed unmatched. The CDR3 has 19 residues. Germline assignment: CDR1 GTSNPN and CDR2 SVGIG (reference sequence). Here the CDR3 DNA reads TGTGCCTGGAGTTCGCTGGGTGGCGGGAGGGCCTCTTCCTACAATGAGCAGTTCTTC. Its protein product is CAWSSLGGGRASSYNEQFF. Full variable domain (remainder filled in from reference TRBV30 and TRBJ2-1): SQTIHQWPATLVQPVGSPLSLECTVEGTSNPNLYWYRQAAGRGLQLLFYSVGIGQISSEVPQNLSASRPQDRQFILSSKKLLLSDSGFYLCAWSSLGGGRASSYNEQFFGPGTRLTVL.

This clone showed up just a few times. The CDR3 protein is CASSFRRGWGPYGYTF. The CDR3 coding sequence is TGTGCCAGCAGTTTTCGCCGAGGCTGGGGGCCCTATGGCTACACCTTC. The chain has TRBV27 and TRBJ1-2, with D tentatively TRBD1 (6 bases). Germline V lookup: CDR1 MNHEY, CDR2 SMNVEV (reference sequence). Trimming removed 3 bases at V and 4 bases at J, with 18 bases between. The CDR3 totals 16 residues.

This clone was recorded a few times. This chain connects TRBV18 to TRBJ2-5, with 7 bases identical to TRBD2. Looked up from germline, CDR1 is KGHSH and CDR2 is LQKENI. The length of the CDR3 is 14 residues. With V trimmed by 3 bases and J by 5 bases, 6 bases remained unmatched. The CDR3 DNA sequence: TGTGCCAGCTCACCCGCGGGAGTGGGTGAGACCCAGTACTTC. This gives the protein CASSPAGVGETQYF.

The chain employs TRBV5-1 and TRBJ2-5; 9 nucleotides match TRBD1. The V and J ends lost 0 bases and 0 bases, in that order; junction bases with no gene match: 0. CDR3 length: 15 residues. CDR1 is SGHRS, CDR2 YFSETQ, per germline. The CDR3 DNA follows: TGCGCCAGCAGCTTGGGGGACAGGGACCAAGAGACCCAGTACTTC. Translated: CASSLGDRDQETQYF. The full variable domain, its missing parts supplied by reference TRBV5-1 and TRBJ2-5, is KAGVTQTPRYLIKTRGQQVTLSCSPISGHRSVSWYQQTPGQGLQFLFEYFSETQRNKGNFPGRFSGRQFSNSRSEMNVSTLELGDSALYLCASSLGDRDQETQYFGPGTRLLVL.

The rearrangement joins TRBV7-9 to TRBJ2-5; D is perhaps TRBD2 (6 bases). Trimming cost V 6 bases and J 1 base, with 15 bases left between them. Germline V CDR1 and CDR2: SEHNR, FQNEAQ (reference sequence). This CDR3 is 15 amino acids long. The CDR3: CASSFFRDSQETQYF. In nucleotides, the CDR3 is TGTGCCAGCAGTTTCTTTAGGGACTCCCAAGAGACCCAGTACTTC.

The gene calls are TRBV7-9 and TRBJ2-1, with a tentative D call TRBD1 (5 bases). The CDR3 length is 16 residues. Looked up from germline, CDR1 is SEHNR and CDR2 is FQNEAQ (reference sequence). V lost 5 bases, J lost 6 bases, and 20 bases lay in between. CDR3: CASSPSVGREGNEQFF. The DNA for the CDR3 is TGTGCCAGCAGCCCATCAGTGGGCAGGGAAGGCAATGAGCAGTTCTTC.

Note on this clone: Other DNA sequences of this sample code for an identical CDR3. The chain joins TRBV18 to TRBJ2-7; no reliable D call. V gave up 0 bases and J gave up 3 bases, with 6 bases separating them. This CDR3 has 13 residues. Per the germline V gene, CDR1 is KGHSH and CDR2 is LQKENI. The CDR3 is CASSPPSDYEQYF. CDR3 DNA: TGTGCCAGCTCACCACCGAGTGACTACGAGCAGTACTTC. Drawing the rest from reference TRBV18 and TRBJ2-7, the complete variable domain is NAGVMQNPRHLVRRRGQEARLRCSPMKGHSHVYWYRQLPEEGLKFMVYLQKENIIDESGMPKERFSAEFPKEGPSILRIQQVVRGDSAAYFCASSPPSDYEQYFGPGTRLTVT.